These 29 T cell receptor beta chains share one sample of origin, sequenced in a study of shared clonotypes between healthy human individuals. Generated by immunoSEQ multiplex PCR, the TCRdb table keeps only in-frame clones and is missing some. The sample contains approximately 1.4 million clones, approximately 98% of which appear only once. Sequences were obtained from naive CD4+ T cells sorted from blood. As for subset: CD45RA+ positively selected. Receptor source: a man aged 25 to 45 in good health.

The V and J genes are TRBV4-2 and TRBJ1-5; D is unclear. V was pared by 0 bases and J by 6 bases, with 18 bases between. Germline V CDR1 and CDR2: LGHNA, YNFKEQ. This CDR3 region has 17 residues. DNA for the CDR3: TGTGCCAGCAGCCAAGATCCCCAAAGGGTACCCCCTCAGCCCCAGCATTTT. It is translated as CASSQDPQRVPPQPQHF.

This clone has just one count. The DNA of the CDR3 is TGCAGCGTGATGGACAGCATGAACACCGGGGAGCTGTTTTTT. Amino acid sequence: CSVMDSMNTGELFF. V gene TRBV29-1 combines with J gene TRBJ2-2; tentatively, D is TRBD1 (6 bases). Germline CDR1 reads SQVTM; CDR2 reads ANQGSEA. The length of the CDR3 is 14 residues. V gave up 6 bases and J gave up 1 base, with 12 bases separating them.

V and J are TRBV18 and TRBJ2-5, with 13 bases lining up with TRBD2. This CDR3 is built from 17 residues. The germline V gene encodes CDR1 KGHSH and CDR2 LQKENI. Losses at the gene ends were 3 bases for V and 5 bases for J; bases not matched to a gene: 9. CDR3 sequence (DNA): TGTGCCAGCTCACCGTCCCCGGGACTAGCGGGACTGGAGACCCAGTACTTC. It is translated as CASSPSPGLAGLETQYF.

The rearrangement links TRBV7-2 to TRBJ2-2; D is perhaps TRBD2 (6 bases). Deletions cut 1 base from V and 5 bases from J, with 17 bases between. CDR1 and CDR2 from the germline V gene are SGHTA and FQGNSA. The CDR3 is made up of 17 amino acids. CDR3 in amino acids: CASSLGPGEGRTGELFF. CDR3 in DNA: TGTGCCAGCAGCTTAGGCCCCGGAGAGGGGAGGACCGGGGAGCTGTTTTTT.

The chain recombines TRBV18 with TRBJ2-1, with 9 bases fitting TRBD2. Germline V gives CDR1 KGHSH, CDR2 LQKENI. This CDR3 comprises 18 residues. With V trimmed by 3 bases and J by 6 bases, 15 bases remained unmatched. In DNA, the CDR3 is TGTGCCAGCTCACCTATTGGGGGTAGCGGGAGAAGCCCCAATGAGCAGTTCTTC. Translating it yields CASSPIGGSGRSPNEQFF.

The chain recombines TRBV18 with TRBJ2-7; 8 bases align to TRBD2. The V gene end was trimmed by 2 bases and the J gene end by 2 bases; junction bases not matched to a gene: 8. Germline V lookup: CDR1 KGHSH, CDR2 LQKENI. The CDR3 totals 16 residues. Written as DNA, the CDR3 is TGTGCCAGCTCACCAAAGGCGGGGGGCTCGACCTACGAGCAGTACTTC. Amino acids: CASSPKAGGSTYEQYF. The entire variable domain, with the rest obtained from reference TRBV18 and TRBJ2-7, is as follows: NAGVMQNPRHLVRRRGQEARLRCSPMKGHSHVYWYRQLPEEGLKFMVYLQKENIIDESGMPKERFSAEFPKEGPSILRIQQVVRGDSAAYFCASSPKAGGSTYEQYFGPGTRLTVT.

The chain combines TRBV12-2 with TRBJ1-2. TRBV12-2 is designated a pseudogene. CDR3 size: 14 residues. CDR3 in DNA: TGTGCAAGTCGCTTAGTTCTGGGTTCTTATGGCTACACCTTC. Translation: CASRLVLGSYGYTF.

The chain combines TRBV15 with TRBJ2-1; D possibly uses TRBD1 or TRBD2 (5 bases each). From germline, CDR1 is LNHNV and CDR2 YYDKDF (reference sequence). Trimming cost V 0 bases and J 9 bases, with 12 bases left between them. This CDR3 comprises 14 residues. The CDR3 bases are TGTGCCACCAGCAGAGATATCATTGGGGGTGAGCAGTTCTTC. Its translation: CATSRDIIGGEQFF.

The chain has TRBV12-5 and TRBJ2-5, with TRBD1 matching over 10 bases. The CDR3 extends over 17 amino acids. Trimming took 5 bases from V and 1 from J; bases not matched to a gene: 10. Germline CDR1 and CDR2: LGHNT and FRNRAP. CDR3 residues: CASGPGAGTGAQETQYF. The CDR3 DNA reads as TGTGCTAGTGGTCCGGGGGCCGGGACAGGGGCCCAAGAGACCCAGTACTTC. Together with reference TRBV12-5 and TRBJ2-5, the CDR3 gives the full variable domain: DARVTQTPRHKVTEMGQEVTMRCQPILGHNTVFWYRQTMMQGLELLAYFRNRAPLDDSGMPKDRFSAEMPDATLATLKIQPSEPRDSAVYFCASGPGAGTGAQETQYFGPGTRLLVL.

The rearrangement joins TRBV5-5 to TRBJ2-5; D is unclear. CDR1 and CDR2 from the germline V gene are SGHKS and YYEKEE (reference sequence). V dropped 1 base and J dropped 1 base, with 8 bases sitting between them. CDR3 length equals 14 residues. This CDR3 reads CASSLTYFQETQYF. For the CDR3, the DNA is TGTGCCAGCAGCTTGACTTATTTCCAAGAGACCCAGTACTTC.

This clone was found once. The chain has TRBV5-4 and TRBJ2-1; D is undetermined. The CDR3 spans 14 residues. Germline V gene lookup returns CDR1 SGHNT and CDR2 YYREEE (reference sequence). Trimming shortened V by 0 bases and J by 2 bases, and 6 bases separated the two germline ends. Here the CDR3 DNA reads TGTGCCAGCAGCTTGGGCGGCGCCTACAATGAGCAGTTCTTC. This translates into CASSLGGAYNEQFF.

V usage is TRBV5-1 and J usage is TRBJ2-7; 10 nucleotides agree with TRBD2. V lost 2 bases and J lost 7; bases outside the gene matches: 6. CDR1 is SGHRS, CDR2 YFSETQ, per germline. This CDR3 has 14 residues. The CDR3 here is CASSFALAGEEQYF. The CDR3 nucleotides read TGCGCCAGCAGCTTCGCCCTAGCGGGAGAAGAGCAGTACTTC.

The chain joins TRBV28 to TRBJ2-7, with D perhaps assigned TRBD1 or TRBD2 (5 bases each). The CDR3 is made up of 14 amino acids. Germline CDR1 reads MDHEN; CDR2 reads SYDVKM. V was pared by 6 bases and J by 7 bases, with 19 bases between. The CDR3 sequence is CASRTTKGRREQYF. DNA of the CDR3: TGTGCCAGCAGAACAACTAAGGGACGGAGGGAGCAGTACTTC.

The sample holds one count of this clone. J is TRBJ2-2 and V is TRBV10-3; 8 positions match TRBD1. The CDR3 loop spans 15 amino acids. From germline, CDR1 is ENHRY and CDR2 SYGVKD. The trim removed 6 bases at V and 3 bases at J, leaving 6 bases unmatched. CDR3 protein: CAIRRQGRYTGELFF. CDR3 coding DNA: TGTGCCATCAGGAGACAGGGGCGATACACCGGGGAGCTGTTTTTT.

CDR3 coding DNA: TGTGCCAGCAGTTCCCTTAGACGGGATTGGGAGTTCTTC. Protein sequence: CASSSLRRDWEFF. The chain has TRBV28 and TRBJ2-1, with a weak D call TRBD2 (5 bases). V gave up 4 bases and J gave up 14 bases, with 18 bases separating them. The CDR3 spans 13 residues. Germline V gene lookup returns CDR1 MDHEN and CDR2 SYDVKM. Using reference TRBV28 and TRBJ2-1 for the parts outside the CDR3, the full variable domain is DVKVTQSSRYLVKRTGEKVFLECVQDMDHENMFWYRQDPGLGLRLIYFSYDVKMKEKGDIPEGYSVSREKKERFSLILESASTNQTSMYLCASSSLRRDWEFFGPGTRLTVL.

The V and J genes are TRBV2 and TRBJ2-7; TRBD2 agrees at 12 bases. The CDR3 is made up of 19 amino acids. CDR1 and CDR2 from the germline V gene are SNHLY and FYNNEI. J lost 4 bases, V lost 5 bases, and 18 bases had no gene match. The CDR3 nucleotides are TGTGCCAGCAGTTCTTTGACTAGCGGGAGAGTGGCAGCGCGATACGAGCAGTACTTC. It codes for CASSSLTSGRVAARYEQYF.

The V call is TRBV29-1, the J call TRBJ2-3, with D hard to call. The germline V and J ends were trimmed by 4 bases and 1 base, with 6 bases remaining between them. The CDR3 extends over 12 amino acids. Germline CDR1 and CDR2: SQVTM and ANQGSEA. CDR3 loop: CSVGPRTDTQYF. DNA of the CDR3: TGCAGCGTTGGACCCCGCACAGATACGCAGTATTTT.

The chain links TRBV7-9 to TRBJ1-3; TRBD1 matches 7 bases. The CDR3 loop spans 16 amino acids. V shed 3 bases, J shed 2 bases, and the junction held 7 bases outside the gene matches. The germline CDR1 and CDR2 sequences are SEHNR and FQNEAQ (reference sequence). The CDR3 DNA follows: TGTGCCAGCAGCTTTGGAGGGGGCCTAACTGGAAACACCATATATTTT. Encoded protein: CASSFGGGLTGNTIYF. Full variable domain (outside the CDR3, taken from reference TRBV7-9 and TRBJ1-3): DTGVSQNPRHKITKRGQNVTFRCDPISEHNRLYWYRQTLGQGPEFLTYFQNEAQLEKSRLLSDRFSAERPKGSFSTLEIQRTEQGDSAMYLCASSFGGGLTGNTIYFGEGSWLTVV.

V is TRBV19 and J is TRBJ1-2; perhaps TRBD1 as D (5 bases). The V gene lost 6 bases and the J gene lost 10 bases, with 24 bases spanning the gap. From germline, CDR1 is LNHDA and CDR2 SQIVND (reference sequence). The CDR3 is 15 residues long. The CDR3 region is CASSTFTGTGIYYTF. The CDR3 bases are TGTGCCAGTAGCACCTTTACCGGGACGGGTATTTACTACACCTTC.

The CDR3 DNA reads as TGTGCCAGCAGCTTTAGAAATAGCGGGAACGAAGATACGCAGTATTTT. This gives the protein CASSFRNSGNEDTQYF. The chain has TRBV5-4 and TRBJ2-3, with 8 bases that match TRBD2. Trimming at V came to 2 bases and at J to 5 bases, leaving 10 bases not matched to a gene. Looked up from germline, CDR1 is SGHNT and CDR2 is YYREEE (reference sequence). CDR3 length equals 16 residues.

For the CDR3, the DNA is TGTGCCAGCAGCCCCCCCCGTAGAGGCTACACCTTC. It encodes CASSPPRRGYTF. The V call is TRBV7-9, the J call TRBJ1-2; D unresolved. The CDR3 has 12 amino acids. Germline-derived CDR1 and CDR2 are SEHNR and FQNEAQ (reference sequence). Trimming took 5 bases from V and 8 from J, leaving 12 bases between them. The full variable domain, with the rest looked up from reference TRBV7-9 and TRBJ1-2, is DTGVSQNPRHKITKRGQNVTFRCDPISEHNRLYWYRQTLGQGPEFLTYFQNEAQLEKSRLLSDRFSAERPKGSFSTLEIQRTEQGDSAMYLCASSPPRRGYTFGSGTRLTVV.

V is TRBV5-1 and J is TRBJ2-3, with D perhaps matching TRBD2 (6 bases). This CDR3 is built from 16 residues. The V end was cut by 5 bases, the J end by 2 bases, with 18 bases between. CDR1 and CDR2 (germline): SGHRS, YFSETQ. CDR3 sequence reads: CASRGIGGVHTDTQYF. The CDR3 region has the DNA TGCGCCAGCAGGGGAATCGGAGGGGTCCACACAGATACGCAGTATTTT.

DNA for the CDR3: TGTGCCAGCTCACCCCAGACAGGGGGCGACGAGCAGTACTTC. Protein product: CASSPQTGGDEQYF. This chain joins TRBV18 and TRBJ2-7; TRBD1 matches 10 bases. The CDR3 runs to 14 residues. With 3 bases clipped from V and 5 bases from J, the junction kept 4 bases outside the gene matches. From germline, CDR1 is KGHSH and CDR2 LQKENI.

With respect to this clone: Other DNA sequences in the same sample also yield this CDR3. The DNA of the CDR3 is TGCGCCAGCAGCCAGGACAGAACTGAAGCTTTCTTT. It encodes CASSQDRTEAFF. The gene calls are TRBV5-1 and TRBJ1-1, with D perhaps matching TRBD1 (6 bases). V was cut by 4 bases and J by 5 bases, with 9 bases left in between. The CDR3 is 12 amino acids. Germline CDR1 and CDR2: SGHRS and YFSETQ.

The chain couples TRBV18 to TRBJ2-1; possibly TRBD2 for D (5 bases). The CDR3 is 14 amino acids. Trimming removed 2 bases from V and 8 bases from J, with 13 bases in between. Germline-derived CDR1 and CDR2 are KGHSH and LQKENI. Here the CDR3 reads CASSPAGPRDEQFF. The CDR3 nucleotides are TGTGCCAGCTCACCAGCGGGCCCTCGGGATGAGCAGTTCTTC.

This clone was counted once. This rearrangement joins TRBV10-3 to TRBJ1-5; D is ambiguous. From germline, CDR1 is ENHRY and CDR2 SYGVKD. Trimming stripped 0 bases from V and 1 base from J, with 7 bases between. This CDR3 has 15 residues. CDR3 nucleotide sequence: TGTGCCATCAGTGAGTCGGACGGGAGCAATCAGCCCCAGCATTTT. This encodes CAISESDGSNQPQHF.

J is TRBJ2-1 and V is TRBV11-3; D uncertain. V lost 5 bases to trimming and J lost 10 bases, with 12 bases between them. The CDR3 contains 12 residues. Germline lookup yields CDR1 SGHNT and CDR2 YENEEA. As DNA, the CDR3 is TGTGCCAGCAGCGTGCGCTCAGTGGAGCAGTTCTTC. This encodes CASSVRSVEQFF.

This clone occurred once. J is TRBJ1-1 and V is TRBV6-1; D is possibly TRBD1 (5 bases). The CDR3 consists of 17 residues. Trimming removed 2 bases from V and 5 bases from J, with 21 bases in between. Germline CDR1 MNHNS, CDR2 SASEGT. Here the CDR3 DNA reads TGTGCCAGCAGTGAAAGGGGTTTGGCCACCCGGGGAACTGAAGCTTTCTTT. It is translated as CASSERGLATRGTEAFF.

The rearrangement uses TRBV7-6 and TRBJ2-3; unclear D gene. Germline V gives CDR1 SGHVS, CDR2 FNYEAQ. The CDR3 sequence is 14 residues long. Trimming removed 1 base at V and 6 bases at J, with 11 bases between. The CDR3 nucleotides read TGTGCCAGCAGCTTAGAGGGATTTATCGATACGCAGTATTTT. Protein: CASSLEGFIDTQYF.